Presented here are 22 T cell receptor beta chains from one specimen sequenced in a study of shared clonotypes between healthy human individuals (dated by TCRdb to about 2020). The library was obtained by the immunoSEQ multiplex PCR assay. The immuneACCESS repertoire file appears here via TCRdb, limited to in-frame rearrangements. These files lack a portion of the clones; in checked studies, under half of the deficit traces to unresolved V genes, and the cause of the others is not known. The sample has 2 million or so clones on record, 95% of them singletons. Jointly, the top ten make up about 0.13% of the sample. Sequenced input: naive CD4+ T cells sorted from blood. Interpreted using the paper, the cell subset or site label stands for: CD45RA+ positively selected. Receptors originate from a man younger than 30 in good health.

V and J are TRBV5-1 and TRBJ2-3; a possible D gene is TRBD2 (6 bases). The V gene lost 5 bases and the J gene lost 5 bases, with 6 bases spanning the gap. The CDR3 covers 11 residues. Germline CDR1 is SGHRS and CDR2 is YFSETQ. The CDR3 sequence is CASRAGDTQYF. CDR3 nucleotide sequence: TGCGCCAGCAGAGCGGGAGATACGCAGTATTTT.

The chain uses TRBV5-4 and TRBJ1-2; 9 positions match TRBD1. V shed 4 bases and J 2 bases; nucleotides not matched to a gene: 6. Per the germline V gene, CDR1 is SGHNT and CDR2 is YYREEE (reference sequence). The CDR3 has 15 residues. The CDR3 sequence is CASSTRQGGNYGYTF. CDR3 DNA: TGTGCCAGCAGCACCCGACAGGGGGGCAACTATGGCTACACCTTC.

The chain recombines TRBV30 with TRBJ1-6, with D unclear. This CDR3 contains 11 residues. The V gene's germline CDR1 is GTSNPN and CDR2 SVGIG (reference sequence). Trimming cost V 0 bases and J 14 bases, with 8 bases left between them. CDR3 sequence reads: CAWSVERSLHF. In DNA, the CDR3 is TGTGCCTGGAGTGTAGAGAGGTCCCTCCACTTT.

In DNA form, the CDR3 reads TGCGCCAGCCAAGGGGACTCAAGCTCCTACGAGCAGTACTTC. This codes for CASQGDSSSYEQYF. The chain recombines TRBV10-2 with TRBJ2-7; a weak D match, TRBD2 (6 bases). The CDR3 has 14 amino acids. Trimming shortened V by 8 bases and J by 0 bases, and 14 bases separated the two germline ends. CDR1 WSHSY and CDR2 SAAADI come from the germline V gene.

The V gene is TRBV5-4, the J gene TRBJ1-1; 7 positions match TRBD1. The CDR3 contains 14 residues. V gave up 2 bases and J gave up 6 bases; unmatched junction bases: 7. CDR1 is SGHNT and CDR2 is YYREEE in the germline V gene (reference sequence). Written as DNA, the CDR3 is TGTGCCAGCAGCTTCCCTTCGACAGGGCCTGAAGCTTTCTTT. This codes for CASSFPSTGPEAFF.

This clone was observed a handful of times. The chain uses TRBV6-1 and TRBJ1-5; the D gene is possibly TRBD1 (5 bases). The ends were cut back, 5 bases at V and 1 base at J, with 6 bases in the middle. This CDR3 comprises 13 residues. Germline V CDR1 and CDR2: MNHNS, SASEGT. As DNA, the CDR3 is TGTGCCAGCAGTTGGGACAGCAATCAGCCCCAGCATTTT. Protein: CASSWDSNQPQHF.

This chain links TRBV7-2 with TRBJ2-5, with 11 bases aligning to TRBD2. The junction had 7 bases not matched to a gene; V was cut back by 3 bases and J by 1 base. CDR1 is SGHTA, CDR2 FQGNSA, per germline. The CDR3 loop spans 17 amino acids. CDR3 in amino acids: CASSFFLAGGFQETQYF. CDR3 sequence (DNA): TGTGCCAGCAGCTTCTTCTTAGCGGGGGGGTTCCAAGAGACCCAGTACTTC.

The rearrangement links TRBV11-2 to TRBJ1-1; TRBD1 matches 7 bases. Germline CDR1 and CDR2: SGHAT and FQNNGV. Trimming at V came to 5 bases and at J to 4 bases, leaving 7 bases not matched to a gene. CDR3 length equals 14 residues. Here the CDR3 DNA reads TGTGCCAGCAGCCCGCAGGGGGTCGGCACTGAAGCTTTCTTT. Amino acid sequence: CASSPQGVGTEAFF.

This clone appeared a single time. The chain has TRBV6-5 and TRBJ1-1, with 9 bases matching TRBD1. The CDR3 is made up of 15 amino acids. Germline V lookup: CDR1 MNHEY, CDR2 SVGAGI. V shed 6 bases and J 1 base; nucleotides not matched to a gene: 6. The CDR3 DNA reads TGTGCCAGCAGACCGGACAGGGGCCGGAACACTGAAGCTTTCTTT. Protein product: CASRPDRGRNTEAFF.

This chain uses TRBV6-5 with TRBJ2-5; 8 nucleotides line up with TRBD2. The V and J ends lost 0 bases and 4 bases, in that order; junction bases with no gene match: 4. The CDR3 runs to 15 residues. The germline gives CDR1 MNHEY, CDR2 SVGAGI. CDR3 DNA sequence: TGTGCCAGCAGTTACTCTAGCGGGGTTGGAGAGACCCAGTACTTC. It translates to CASSYSSGVGETQYF.

V and J are TRBV7-9 and TRBJ1-2; D gene ambiguous. The V gene's germline CDR1 is SEHNR and CDR2 FQNEAQ (reference sequence). The CDR3 consists of 15 residues. Trimming pared 5 bases from V and 5 bases from J, leaving 18 bases between. This CDR3 is CASSPASSRLYGYTF. In nucleotides, the CDR3 is TGTGCCAGCAGCCCAGCCTCTTCACGATTATATGGCTACACCTTC.

CDR3 bases: TGTGCCAGCTCACCACCCCCGGGTTCACCCCTCCACTTT. It is translated as CASSPPPGSPLHF. The rearrangement uses TRBV18 and TRBJ1-6; the D is unclear. Germline V CDR1 and CDR2: KGHSH, LQKENI. CDR3 length: 13 residues. V gave up 0 bases and J gave up 9 bases, with 6 bases separating them. Filled out from reference TRBV18 and TRBJ1-6, the complete variable domain reads NAGVMQNPRHLVRRRGQEARLRCSPMKGHSHVYWYRQLPEEGLKFMVYLQKENIIDESGMPKERFSAEFPKEGPSILRIQQVVRGDSAAYFCASSPPPGSPLHFGNGTRLTVT.

The V gene is TRBV5-1, the J gene TRBJ2-1, with 11 bases fitting TRBD2. The CDR3 totals 17 residues. CDR1 is SGHRS, CDR2 YFSETQ, per germline. The V and J ends lost 2 bases and 7 bases, in that order; junction bases with no gene match: 11. The CDR3 bases are TGCGCCAGCAGCTTTGGGCTGACTAGCGGGGAGGCAAATGAGCAGTTCTTC. Translated, it gives CASSFGLTSGEANEQFF. The full variable domain, completed using reference TRBV5-1 and TRBJ2-1, is KAGVTQTPRYLIKTRGQQVTLSCSPISGHRSVSWYQQTPGQGLQFLFEYFSETQRNKGNFPGRFSGRQFSNSRSEMNVSTLELGDSALYLCASSFGLTSGEANEQFFGPGTRLTVL.

The chain employs TRBV25-1 and TRBJ2-5, with 13 bases identical to TRBD2. This CDR3 contains 17 residues. The J segment lost 7 bases and the V segment lost 8 bases, leaving 16 bases of the junction unmatched. The germline V gene has CDR1 MGHDK and CDR2 SYGVNS. The CDR3 protein is CASSIRGLAGPSGTQYF. CDR3 coding DNA: TGTGCCAGCTCGATCAGGGGACTAGCGGGGCCATCAGGGACCCAGTACTTC.

Points on this clone: Within the sample, other DNA sequences also encode this same CDR3. The chain recombines TRBV5-1 with TRBJ1-1; D call uncertain. In germline, CDR1 is SGHRS, CDR2 YFSETQ. Trimming took 0 bases from V and 4 from J, leaving 7 bases between them. There are 13 residues in the CDR3. The chain's CDR3 is CASSLAEGTEAFF. CDR3 coding DNA: TGCGCCAGCAGCTTGGCGGAGGGCACTGAAGCTTTCTTT.

This clone was picked up one time. The rearrangement uses TRBV28 and TRBJ2-2; 9 nucleotides line up with TRBD1. Trimming cost V 5 bases and J 4 bases; bases outside gene matches: 11. The CDR3 totals 17 residues. Germline CDR1 is MDHEN and CDR2 is SYDVKM. Here the CDR3 reads CASSLTGGEYTTGELFF. Here the CDR3 DNA reads TGTGCCAGCAGTCTTACAGGGGGCGAATATACCACCGGGGAGCTGTTTTTT.

The chain couples TRBV6-5 to TRBJ2-5, with D maybe TRBD1 (6 bases). Between the trimmed V and J ends, which lost 2 bases and 5 bases, there was a span of 12 bases. This CDR3 is 14 amino acids long. The V gene's germline CDR1 is MNHEY and CDR2 SVGAGI. This CDR3 reads CASSYKGQGETQYF. The CDR3 nucleotides are TGTGCCAGCAGTTACAAGGGGCAGGGGGAGACCCAGTACTTC.

This clone was seen a single time. This rearrangement joins TRBV9 to TRBJ2-5, with TRBD2 identical over 16 bases. Trimming at V came to 1 base and at J to 2 bases, leaving 14 bases not matched to a gene. The CDR3 is 21 amino acids. Per the germline V gene, CDR1 is SGDLS and CDR2 is YYNGEE. CDR3 in DNA: TGTGCCAGCAGCGTAAGCTGGGGACTAGCGGGAGGGCCTGTGGGTCAAGAGACCCAGTACTTC. It translates to CASSVSWGLAGGPVGQETQYF.

This chain uses TRBV7-2 with TRBJ1-5; D not resolved. The CDR3 is made up of 15 amino acids. The V gene's germline CDR1 is SGHTA and CDR2 FQGNSA. The ends were cut back, 3 bases at V and 2 bases at J, with 11 bases in the middle. The CDR3 sequence is CASSFVGNGNQPQHF. CDR3 bases: TGTGCCAGCAGCTTCGTGGGGAATGGCAATCAGCCCCAGCATTTT.

This chain joins TRBV15 and TRBJ1-5, with a possible D match to TRBD1 (6 bases). This CDR3 is 15 amino acids long. CDR1 and CDR2 from the germline V gene are LNHNV and YYDKDF (reference sequence). V lost 0 bases to trimming and J lost 4 bases, with 10 bases between them. CDR3 sequence (DNA): TGTGCCACCAGCAGAGATTGGACAGTTAATCAGCCCCAGCATTTT. It yields the protein CATSRDWTVNQPQHF. Full variable domain (outside the CDR3, taken from reference TRBV15 and TRBJ1-5): DAMVIQNPRYQVTQFGKPVTLSCSQTLNHNVMYWYQQKSSQAPKLLFHYYDKDFNNEADTPDNFQSRRPNTSFCFLDIRSPGLGDTAMYLCATSRDWTVNQPQHFGDGTRLSIL.

This chain connects TRBV7-9 to TRBJ1-2, with 8 bases aligning to TRBD1. The CDR3 has 16 residues. J lost 5 bases, V lost 5 bases, and 13 bases had no gene match. Germline values: CDR1 SEHNR, CDR2 FQNEAQ (reference sequence). In DNA, the CDR3 is TGTGCCAGCAGCCCGCAGGGAGGACAGGGATTGTATGGCTACACCTTC. Translated: CASSPQGGQGLYGYTF.

A single count supports this clone. The V gene is TRBV7-2, the J gene TRBJ1-2, with 8 bases identical to TRBD1. The CDR3 is made up of 14 amino acids. Germline-derived CDR1 and CDR2 are SGHTA and FQGNSA. After removal of 3 bases from V and 5 bases from J, the junction contained 5 bases not matched to a gene. The CDR3 region is CASSLGTGSYGYTF. The CDR3, as DNA: TGTGCCAGCAGCTTGGGGACAGGAAGTTATGGCTACACCTTC.